What follows are 17 T cell receptor beta chains derived from one specimen sequenced in a study of blood T cells in healthy people across ages. A second about 7 to 11 cycle PCR used barcoded and J-beta primers. TCRdb re-derived calls from the 5' RACE reads in MiXCR, one entry per CDR3 protein. Among approximately 760,000 distinct CDR3 sequences listed, 20% to 25% were seen once. The same sample was also used in a study of T cells of mothers and their children.

The sample comprised blood. All receptors derive from a boy between 10 and 17 years old in good health.

This clonotype was observed a handful of times. J is TRBJ2-5 and V is TRBV2, with TRBD2 identical over 8 bases. Germline V lookup: CDR1 SNHLY, CDR2 FYNNEI. The CDR3 extends over 13 amino acids. J lost 3 bases, V lost 6 bases, and 3 bases had no gene match. The CDR3 sequence is CASRAGVEETQYF. CDR3 coding DNA: TGTGCCAGCAGAGCGGGAGTAGAAGAGACCCAGTACTTC.

This chain connects TRBV10-2 to TRBJ2-2; D is unclear. Deletions cut 0 bases from V and 1 base from J, with 6 bases between. Per the germline V gene, CDR1 is WSHSY and CDR2 is SAAADI. The CDR3 is 15 amino acids. CDR3 loop: CASSESSWNTGELFF. CDR3 coding DNA: TGCGCCAGCAGTGAGTCCTCGTGGAACACCGGGGAGCTGTTTTTT.

This clonotype came up a few times. The chain employs TRBV29-1 and TRBJ1-1, with 7 bases lining up with TRBD1. Germline V gene lookup returns CDR1 SQVTM and CDR2 ANQGSEA. The CDR3 has 14 amino acids. The V segment lost 4 bases and the J segment 3 bases; nucleotides outside the gene matches: 8. The chain's CDR3 is CSVGITGADTEAFF. In DNA form, the CDR3 reads TGCAGCGTTGGAATAACAGGGGCGGACACTGAAGCTTTCTTT.

The chain carries TRBV19 and TRBJ1-6, with no clear D. Trimming took 3 bases from V and 7 from J, leaving 4 bases between them. Germline V gene lookup returns CDR1 LNHDA and CDR2 SQIVND (reference sequence). This CDR3 is built from 12 residues. In nucleotides, the CDR3 is TGTGCCAGTAGTATTGGGAATTCACCCCTCCACTTT. Amino acids: CASSIGNSPLHF.

The chain couples TRBV3-1 to TRBJ2-2; D gene ambiguous. The germline V and J ends were trimmed by 1 base and 5 bases, with 5 bases remaining between them. Germline lookup yields CDR1 LGHDT and CDR2 YNNKEL (reference sequence). This CDR3 contains 13 residues. CDR3 sequence: CASSQVLTGELFF. In nucleotides, the CDR3 is TGTGCCAGCAGCCAAGTACTTACCGGGGAGCTGTTTTTT.

This clonotype occurred a few times. The gene calls are TRBV5-1 and TRBJ2-1, with 15 positions matching TRBD2. The length of the CDR3 is 18 residues. The germline gives CDR1 SGHRS, CDR2 YFSETQ. The ends lost 4 bases at V and 9 bases at J; junction bases unmatched: 14. CDR3 residues: CASSPGLAGGPGGSEQFF. The CDR3 nucleotides are TGCGCCAGCAGCCCCGGACTAGCGGGGGGGCCCGGCGGGAGTGAGCAGTTCTTC.

A few counts support this clonotype. This CDR3 reads CATSRDGTVGDEQFF. In DNA, the CDR3 is TGTGCCACCAGCAGAGATGGGACAGTCGGGGATGAGCAGTTCTTC. The chain uses TRBV15 and TRBJ2-1; 7 nucleotides line up with TRBD1. Germline V lookup: CDR1 LNHNV, CDR2 YYDKDF (reference sequence). The CDR3 has 15 amino acids. V lost 0 bases to trimming and J lost 8 bases; unmatched junction nucleotides: 7.

This clonotype was counted between two and nine times. The genes are TRBV29-1 and TRBJ2-6, with 11 positions matching TRBD1. J was trimmed by 4 bases and V by 6 bases; bases with no gene match: 2. This CDR3 has 14 amino acids. In germline, CDR1 is SQVTM, CDR2 ANQGSEA. CDR3 region: CSVGQGAGANVLTF. The CDR3 DNA reads TGCAGCGTCGGACAGGGGGCAGGGGCCAACGTCCTGACTTTC.

This clonotype was counted between two and nine times. V is TRBV20-1 and J is TRBJ2-1; 8 bases fit TRBD2. CDR3 size: 15 residues. From germline, CDR1 is DFQATT and CDR2 SNEGSKA (reference sequence). V shed 3 bases, J shed 0 bases, and the junction held 4 bases outside the gene matches. The CDR3 DNA reads TGCAGTGCTAGCCTCACTAGCGGCTCCTACAATGAGCAGTTCTTC. It codes for CSASLTSGSYNEQFF.

This clonotype was counted between two and nine times. The V and J genes are TRBV20-1 and TRBJ2-7; D is unclear. Germline V lookup: CDR1 DFQATT, CDR2 SNEGSKA (reference sequence). V lost 3 bases to trimming and J lost 7 bases, with 10 bases between them. CDR3 length: 11 amino acids. CDR3 protein: CSARSQVEQYF. The CDR3 DNA is TGCAGTGCTAGGTCTCAGGTAGAGCAGTACTTC.

This chain joins TRBV12-5 and TRBJ2-1, with TRBD2 matching 11 bases. Germline trimming cut 5 bases from V and 4 bases from J; bases unmatched to any gene: 4. The CDR3 spans 15 residues. Germline CDR1 is LGHNT and CDR2 is FRNRAP. Here the CDR3 reads CASGHRLAGYNEQFF. The DNA for the CDR3 is TGTGCTAGTGGTCATCGACTAGCGGGGTACAATGAGCAGTTCTTC.

This chain uses TRBV9 with TRBJ2-1, with D unresolved. Germline V gene sequence: CDR1 SGDLS, CDR2 YYNGEE. The CDR3 sequence is 13 residues long. V dropped 7 bases and J dropped 4 bases, with 12 bases sitting between them. CDR3 sequence reads: CASGETVYNEQFF. The CDR3 nucleotides are TGTGCCAGCGGAGAGACGGTGTACAATGAGCAGTTCTTC.

J is TRBJ2-5 and V is TRBV15; 8 bases align to TRBD1. In germline, CDR1 is LNHNV, CDR2 YYDKDF (reference sequence). Trimming at V came to 3 bases and at J to 2 bases, leaving 2 bases not matched to a gene. CDR3 length equals 14 residues. The CDR3 nucleotides read TGTGCCACCAGCAGGGACAGGGAGCAAGAGACCCAGTACTTC. Protein sequence: CATSRDREQETQYF.

The V call is TRBV29-1, the J call TRBJ2-7; TRBD1 aligns across 7 bases. The ends lost 2 bases at V and 2 bases at J; junction bases unmatched: 3. Looked up from germline, CDR1 is SQVTM and CDR2 is ANQGSEA. This CDR3 has 13 residues. CDR3 DNA: TGCAGCGTTGAACAGGGGGACACCTACGAGCAGTACTTC. Protein product: CSVEQGDTYEQYF.

This clonotype was counted a few times. The chain couples TRBV13 to TRBJ2-5; perhaps TRBD2 as D (7 bases). The J call is in doubt because the DNA end fits TRBJ2-1 better. The CDR3 is 15 amino acids. CDR1 is PRHDT and CDR2 is FYEKMQ in the germline V gene (reference sequence). The CDR3 DNA reads TGTGCCAGCAGCATCCCCGAGAGAGGGGGGGATGAGCAGTTCTTC. It codes for CASSIPERGGDEQFF.

The chain has TRBV7-2 and TRBJ1-5; possibly TRBD1 for D (6 bases). Trimming took 5 bases from V and 6 from J, leaving 11 bases between them. Germline CDR1 reads SGHTA; CDR2 reads FQGNSA. The CDR3 runs 13 residues. The CDR3 region has the DNA TGTGCCAGCAGCGGACAGAGGGGTCAGCCCCAGCATTTT. It yields the protein CASSGQRGQPQHF.

This clonotype was seen only a few times. V and J are TRBV6-1 and TRBJ2-7; 8 positions match TRBD2. The germline CDR1 and CDR2 sequences are MNHNS and SASEGT. The CDR3 is made up of 14 amino acids. Unmatched junction bases numbered 5, after V lost 6 bases and J lost 1 base. CDR3 coding DNA: TGTGCCAGCAGGGTAGCGGGAAATTCCTACGAGCAGTACTTC. Translated: CASRVAGNSYEQYF.